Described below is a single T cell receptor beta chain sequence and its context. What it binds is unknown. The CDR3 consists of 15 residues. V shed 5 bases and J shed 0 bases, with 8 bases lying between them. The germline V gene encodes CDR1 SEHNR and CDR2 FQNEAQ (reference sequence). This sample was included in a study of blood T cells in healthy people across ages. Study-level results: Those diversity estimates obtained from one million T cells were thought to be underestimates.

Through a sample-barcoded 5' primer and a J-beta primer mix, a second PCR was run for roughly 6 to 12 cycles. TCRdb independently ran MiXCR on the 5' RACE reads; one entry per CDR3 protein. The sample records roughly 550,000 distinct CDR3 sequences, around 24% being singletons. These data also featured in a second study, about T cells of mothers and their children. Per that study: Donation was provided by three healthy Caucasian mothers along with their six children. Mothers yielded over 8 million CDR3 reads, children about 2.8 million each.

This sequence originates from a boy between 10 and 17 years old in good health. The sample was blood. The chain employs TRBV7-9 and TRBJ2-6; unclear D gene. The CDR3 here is CASSTVSSGANVLTF. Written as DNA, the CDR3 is TGTGCCAGCAGCACCGTTTCCTCTGGGGCCAACGTCCTGACTTTC.